This T cell receptor beta chain was identified during a study of Graves' ophthalmopathy and Graves' hyperthyroidism. Overall study results and limits: Blood contained most expanded thyroid clonotypes exceeding 0.001 frequency. Progression of ophthalmopathy was predicted by the model with 60% to 71% sensitivity and just under 75% specificity.

Details on this clonotype: Its matching antigen is unknown.

Exclusion applied to patients with other autoimmune diseases, uncontrolled infections, pregnancy or lactation. Germline V CDR1 and CDR2: WSHSY, SAAADI. The CDR3 consists of 12 residues. The V segment lost 2 bases and the J segment 11 bases; nucleotides outside the gene matches: 2. Transcripts of RNA were the source for amplifying TCR beta CDR3 regions. HTBI-primed RT-PCR formed the first round, and a multiplex PCR formed the second. Each CDR3 protein gets one entry after TCRdb re-called the multiplex PCR reads with MiXCR. In the table there are 500,000 to 800,000 distinct CDR3 sequences, over 40% of which are singletons.

This sequence originates from an adult man with Graves' ophthalmopathy. The V and J genes are TRBV10-2 and TRBJ1-5, with TRBD1 identical over 8 bases. Sequenced sample: peripheral blood. This chain's CDR3 is CASSERTGTQHF. As DNA, the CDR3 is TGCGCCAGCAGTGAGAGGACAGGGACCCAGCATTTT.